Below, 9 T cell receptor beta chains from the same sample are listed, as sequenced in a study of blood T cells in healthy people across ages. Using a J-beta primer mix together with a sample-barcoded 5' primer, a second PCR was run for about 6 to 11 cycles. TCRdb ran MiXCR on the 5' RACE reads and lists one entry per CDR3 protein. The sample holds approximately 800,000 distinct CDR3 sequences, about 37% seen once. What was sequenced was blood. These receptors were taken from a man younger than 35 in good health.

The genes are TRBV20-1 and TRBJ1-6; perhaps TRBD1 as D (5 bases). The CDR3 sequence is 14 residues long. The V and J ends lost 6 bases and 5 bases respectively, with 14 bases between them. Germline CDR1 reads DFQATT; CDR2 reads SNEGSKA (reference sequence). DNA for the CDR3: TGCAGTGCCTATGGCAGGGCTAATAATTCACCCCTCCACTTT. This gives the protein CSAYGRANNSPLHF.

The CDR3 coding sequence is TGCAGTGCTAGGGTGACAGGGATTCGTGACAATGAGCAGTTCTTC. It translates to CSARVTGIRDNEQFF. V is TRBV20-1 and J is TRBJ2-1, with 7 nucleotides matching TRBD1. The CDR3 consists of 15 residues. V gave up 3 bases and J gave up 5 bases; unmatched junction bases: 10. CDR1 is DFQATT and CDR2 is SNEGSKA in the germline V gene (reference sequence).

This clonotype was counted between two and nine times. This chain links TRBV20-1 with TRBJ1-2, with 11 positions matching TRBD1. V trimming: 0 bases; J trimming: 3 bases; junction bases outside the gene matches: 6. Germline loops: CDR1 DFQATT, CDR2 SNEGSKA (reference sequence). CDR3 length: 16 amino acids. The CDR3 bases are TGCAGTGCTAGAGATAGGGGACAGGGGGTTTACTATGGCTACACCTTC. Protein: CSARDRGQGVYYGYTF.

The rearrangement joins TRBV20-1 to TRBJ1-5, with a possible D match to TRBD1 (5 bases). With 6 bases removed from V and 4 bases from J, the gap between germline ends came to 10 bases. This CDR3 comprises 12 residues. Germline values: CDR1 DFQATT, CDR2 SNEGSKA (reference sequence). CDR3: CSAGRVNQPQHF. The CDR3, as DNA: TGCAGTGCCGGCAGGGTGAATCAGCCCCAGCATTTT.

In its sample, this clonotype was seen many times. The rearrangement links TRBV10-3 to TRBJ1-4; tentatively, D is TRBD1 (6 bases). This CDR3 region has 13 residues. The V and J ends lost 2 bases and 8 bases respectively, with 9 bases between them. Germline assignment: CDR1 ENHRY and CDR2 SYGVKD. The CDR3 loop reads CAISEGTREKLFF. CDR3 nucleotides: TGTGCCATCAGTGAGGGGACAAGAGAAAAACTGTTTTTT.

This clonotype has a handful of counts. V and J are TRBV6-6 and TRBJ2-3; TRBD1 is a possible D gene (6 bases). The CDR3 loop spans 15 amino acids. CDR1 and CDR2 from the germline V gene are MNHNY and SVGAGI (reference sequence). Trimming removed 4 bases from V and 0 bases from J, with 11 bases in between. The CDR3 reads CASSWGRGSTDTQYF. The CDR3 nucleotides read TGTGCCAGCAGTTGGGGCAGGGGAAGCACAGATACGCAGTATTTT.

The sample holds a few counts of this clonotype. This chain links TRBV27 with TRBJ1-4, with a tentative D call TRBD1 (6 bases). Germline-derived CDR1 and CDR2 are MNHEY and SMNVEV (reference sequence). With 8 bases removed from V and 7 bases from J, the gap between germline ends came to 11 bases. The CDR3 runs 12 residues. The CDR3 here is CASGYRAEKLFF. Written as DNA, the CDR3 is TGTGCCAGCGGGTACAGGGCTGAAAAACTGTTTTTT.

This clonotype occurred a few times. This rearrangement joins TRBV29-1 to TRBJ1-2; D might be TRBD1 (5 bases). The CDR3 totals 11 residues. Trimming removed 7 bases from V and 5 bases from J, with 11 bases in between. The germline V gene has CDR1 SQVTM and CDR2 ANQGSEA. This chain's CDR3 is CSAGTAYGYTF. CDR3 DNA: TGCAGCGCCGGGACTGCGTATGGCTACACCTTC.

The sample holds one count of this clonotype. The chain links TRBV7-9 to TRBJ2-5; tentative D call: TRBD2 (5 bases). Germline CDR1 and CDR2: SEHNR and FQNEAQ (reference sequence). The CDR3 covers 20 residues. The V and J ends lost 5 bases and 11 bases respectively, with 39 bases between them. CDR3 in DNA: TGTGCCAGCAGCCCCCCTGGGTTAGGGAGTAGACCCAGCTCCTACAATGAGCAGTACTTC. Amino acids: CASSPPGLGSRPSSYNEQYF.